This T cell receptor beta chain came from a study of blood T cells in healthy people across ages. Study context: In model experiments, template switching was able to capture about one barcoded beta molecule for every two T cells that were present. Regarding the study as a whole: Comparison with aged donors showed that long-lived donors had more naive CD4+ cells and higher diversity. PBMCs went unsorted, and a conclusive naive versus antigen-experienced comparison was therefore prevented.

Combining a sample-barcoded 5' primer with a J-beta primer mix, a second PCR ran for roughly 7 to 11 cycles. One entry per CDR3 protein, called by TCRdb with MiXCR from the 5' RACE reads. The table lists 630,000 or so distinct CDR3 sequences, about 30% of them singletons. CDR3 length: 13 residues. Trimming removed 6 bases at V and 3 bases at J, with 12 bases between. Germline CDR1 reads SNHLY; CDR2 reads FYNNEI. In this sample, this clonotype turned up many times. The antigen remains undetermined. J is TRBJ2-7 and V is TRBV2; maybe TRBD1 (6 bases). The source material was blood. This sequence was found in an elderly woman in good health. CDR3 bases: TGTGCCAGCAGGCCCGGGACAAGCTACGAGCAGTACTTC. Amino acid sequence: CASRPGTSYEQYF.